This T cell receptor beta chain stems from a study of blood T cell repertoires in COVID-19. Study at large: Sites in the United States, Italy and Spain provided acute and convalescent COVID-19 samples.

Repertoires were generated with immunoSEQ multiplex PCR, while TCRdb's copy carries only in-frame clones and drops some. There are around 120,000 clones in the sample; approximately 87% occur only once, and approximately 8% lies in the top ten. From germline, CDR1 is LGHDT and CDR2 YNNKEL (reference sequence). V dropped 4 bases and J dropped 0 bases, with 16 bases sitting between them. The length of the CDR3 is 16 residues. The rearrangement joins TRBV3-1 (or the pseudogene TRBV3-2) to TRBJ2-7; D is possibly TRBD1 (6 bases). The specimen sequenced was peripheral blood. The receptor was derived from a man in his fifties or sixties with acute or convalescent COVID-19. Here the CDR3 reads CASSPRGSGDSYEQYF. CDR3 DNA: TGTGCCAGCAGCCCCCGAGGCTCAGGGGACTCCTACGAGCAGTACTTC.